This T cell receptor beta chain was observed in a study of blood T cell repertoires in COVID-19. Between the trimmed V and J ends, which lost 0 bases and 7 bases, there was a span of 10 bases. This CDR3 contains 13 residues. Germline V gives CDR1 SGHAT, CDR2 FQNNGV. Ages ranged from 18 to 89 years, with residence in approximately 25 US areas. Cohorts were determined from participant-reported clinical history. Produced via immunoSEQ multiplex PCR; TCRdb's table is partial and in-frame only. This table holds fewer than 350,000 clones, around 89% found once. This clone was observed a handful of times. The receptor was derived from a woman aged 40 to 50 who had recovered from COVID-19. J is TRBJ2-7 and V is TRBV11-2, with D unresolved. Input material: PBMCs or T cells enriched from blood (not recorded which). Written as DNA, the CDR3 is TGTGCCAGCAGCTTAGAATCCCGGGTTGAGCAGTACTTC. Amino acid sequence: CASSLESRVEQYF.